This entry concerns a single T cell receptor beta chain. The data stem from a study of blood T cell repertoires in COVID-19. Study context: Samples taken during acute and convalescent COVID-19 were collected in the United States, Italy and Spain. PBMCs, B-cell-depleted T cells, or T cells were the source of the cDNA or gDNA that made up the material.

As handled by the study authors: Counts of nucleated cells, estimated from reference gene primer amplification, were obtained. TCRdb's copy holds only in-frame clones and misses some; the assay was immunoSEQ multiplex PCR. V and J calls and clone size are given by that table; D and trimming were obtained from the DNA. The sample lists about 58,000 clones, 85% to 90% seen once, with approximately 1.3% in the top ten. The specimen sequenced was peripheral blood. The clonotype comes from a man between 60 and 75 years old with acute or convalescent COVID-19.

The CDR3: CASSLEGGTSFGAGELFF. The CDR3 coding sequence is TGTGCCAGCAGCTTGGAAGGTGGGACTAGCTTTGGGGCCGGGGAGCTGTTTTTT. This rearrangement joins TRBV5-5 to TRBJ2-2; 9 bases align to TRBD2. CDR1 and CDR2 from the germline V gene are SGHKS and YYEKEE (reference sequence). The junction had 12 bases not matched to a gene; V was cut back by 0 bases and J by 6 bases. This CDR3 has 18 amino acids. The full variable domain, its missing parts supplied by reference TRBV5-5 and TRBJ2-2, is DAGVTQSPTHLIKTRGQQVTLRCSPISGHKSVSWYQQVLGQGPQFIFQYYEKEERGRGNFPDRFSARQFPNYSSELNVNALLLGDSALYLCASSLEGGTSFGAGELFFGEGSRLTVL.